This T cell receptor (beta chain) was sequenced for a study of cytomegalovirus exposure and HLA in healthy donors. General study results and limits: The TCR clusters that emerged in the first cohort tended, a later analysis found, to co-occur in the 120 or so validation repertoires.

Only in-frame clones appear in the TCRdb table, and some are missing; sequencing was by immunoSEQ multiplex PCR. The data show 300,000 to 350,000 clones, nearly 90% seen once. In regard to this clone: Antigen unknown.

Sample: PBMCs. The source of this sequence is a man aged 25-40 years in good health and CMV-seronegative.

CDR3 sequence: CAIRSPGQGVYEQYF. Written as DNA, the CDR3 is TGTGCCATCAGGTCCCCGGGACAGGGCGTCTACGAGCAGTACTTC. This rearrangement joins TRBV6-5 to TRBJ2-7; 9 bases line up with TRBD1. Germline V lookup: CDR1 MNHEY, CDR2 SVGAGI. The length of the CDR3 is 15 residues. V shed 10 bases and J 3 bases; nucleotides not matched to a gene: 13.